This TCR beta chain was obtained from a study of molecular identifiers for immune sequencing clone quantification. Overall study context: The replicate experiment used RNA from approximately 20,000 or 100,000 naive CD8 cells. This RNA was split into five aliquots, and four of them were sequenced.

Generation of bulk TCR libraries relied on previously described methods and listed TCR primers. MiXCR was run by TCRdb on the PCR reads, yielding one entry per CDR3 protein. The sample contains over 600,000 distinct CDR3 sequences, just under 20% of which appear only once. The sample holds one count of this clonotype. A much larger clone is a single base away; this may be a read error. A read error is likely, as this CDR3 ends without the conserved phenylalanine or tryptophan. The V end lost 2 bases, the J end lost 7 bases, and 6 bases lay between the germline ends. The germline gives CDR1 GTSNPN, CDR2 SVGIG (reference sequence). CDR3 length: 11 residues.

The chain combines TRBV30 with TRBJ2-1; D gene unclear. The source material was naive CD8+ T cells from blood, with Jurkat cell RNA spiked in. Subset noted: FACS-sorted CD8+CD4-CCR7+CD45RA+ naive T cells. This TCR came from a human donor in good health. Some libraries in this study had Jurkat cell RNA spiked in. The CDR3 DNA reads as TGTGCCTGGAGTTATGTGAATGAGCAGTTCCTC. Translated, it gives CAWSYVNEQFL.